The clone carrying this T cell receptor (beta chain) occurred a few times. What it binds is not known. This entry is derived from a study of T cells in Graves' hyperthyroidism and ophthalmopathy. Study-level findings and limits: Most clonotypes expanded in thyroid above 0.001 were likewise present in blood. A median about 6.5 months before onset, the model predicted ophthalmopathy. A model of 13 V-J pairs discriminated ophthalmopathy from stable hyperthyroidism.

There were TCR beta CDR3 regions amplified from RNA transcripts. The TCR CDR3 first-round RT-PCR relied on the HTBI primer set. Each CDR3 protein gets one entry after TCRdb re-called the multiplex PCR reads with MiXCR. The data contain approximately 520,000 distinct CDR3 sequences, under 25% of them singletons. Material: blood. The TCR sequence derives from a man aged 18 to 30 with Graves' hyperthyroidism.

The CDR3 DNA is TGTGCCACCAGTCGCGGCCAAGGGAACACAGATACGCAGTATTTT. Encoded protein: CATSRGQGNTDTQYF. The chain joins TRBV24-1 to TRBJ2-3, with D unresolved. Trimming removed 6 bases from V and 2 bases from J, with 14 bases in between. The V gene's germline CDR1 is KGHDR and CDR2 SFDVKD. This CDR3 comprises 15 residues.